This TCR beta chain came from a study of shared clonotypes between healthy human individuals. Splitting of CD4+ cells produced CD45RA+ naive and CD45RA-negative memory subsets. Points from the study as a whole: Owing to a small donor count, the genetic and exposure-history diversity represented was limited. Memory subsets generally showed smaller estimated richness than naive subsets did.

Per the germline V gene, CDR1 is SGHDT and CDR2 is YYEEEE. J was trimmed by 8 bases and V by 4 bases; bases with no gene match: 6. This CDR3 is 15 amino acids long. Source study methods: With immunoSEQ giving junction-only sequences and no quality scores, filtering differed. Sequencing was performed with immunoSEQ multiplex PCR; in TCRdb, only in-frame clones are kept and a portion is missing. The DNA was the basis for D and trimming; V, J and clone size are from that table. The sample comprises roughly 2.4 million clones, approximately 96% of which are singletons, and 0.1% to 0.15% rests with the top ten. With regard to this clone: Antigen: not known.

This chain connects TRBV5-6 to TRBJ1-6; 10 nucleotides align to TRBD1. This TCR derives from a young man in good health. Material: naive CD4+ T cells sorted from blood. Subset in this sample: CD45RA+ positively selected. The CDR3 spells CASSPRQGAYSPLHF. Written as DNA, the CDR3 is TGTGCCAGCAGCCCCCGACAGGGGGCCTATTCACCCCTCCACTTT.